The 7 T cell receptor beta chains in this list originate from one sample, sequenced in a study of cytomegalovirus exposure and HLA in healthy donors. PCR employed 60 Vbeta and 13 Jbeta primers. The method was immunoSEQ multiplex PCR; TCRdb's version includes in-frame clones alone and lacks a portion of them. Of some 180,000 clones listed, around 74% were seen once; the top ten hold 2.9%. The source material was PBMCs. Receptors were obtained from a male donor in good health and CMV-seronegative.

The chain couples TRBV12-5 to TRBJ1-3, with a tentative D call TRBD1 (5 bases). The CDR3 contains 14 residues. Trimming cost V 2 bases and J 7 bases, with 12 bases left between them. Germline lookup yields CDR1 LGHNT and CDR2 FRNRAP. The CDR3 DNA reads as TGTGCTAGTGGTTTGTTCGGACCAGGGAACACCATATATTTT. Amino acid sequence: CASGLFGPGNTIYF.

The CDR3 reads CASTLEWQGTEAFF. For the CDR3, the DNA is TGTGCCAGTACCCTAGAGTGGCAGGGCACTGAAGCTTTCTTT. V and J are TRBV19 and TRBJ1-1, with D perhaps TRBD1 (5 bases). The CDR3 contains 14 residues. Trimming cost V 7 bases and J 4 bases, with 16 bases left between them. Looked up from germline, CDR1 is LNHDA and CDR2 is SQIVND (reference sequence).

The chain is built from TRBV6-5 and TRBJ2-1; D is unclear. The CDR3 runs to 12 residues. Germline V CDR1 and CDR2: MNHEY, SVGAGI. Trimming stripped 2 bases from V and 6 bases from J, with 5 bases between. The CDR3 DNA sequence: TGTGCCAGCAGTTACGACACCAATGAGCAGTTCTTC. Its translation is CASSYDTNEQFF.

The chain uses TRBV5-1 and TRBJ1-6; TRBD1 agrees at 11 bases. This CDR3 has 15 amino acids. Germline V lookup: CDR1 SGHRS, CDR2 YFSETQ. With V trimmed by 3 bases and J by 7 bases, 3 bases remained unmatched. CDR3 in DNA: TGCGCCAGCAGCTACGGACAGGGGGCGAATTCACCCCTCCACTTT. Residues: CASSYGQGANSPLHF.

The chain carries TRBV6-6 and TRBJ2-1, with D perhaps matching TRBD1 (5 bases). The CDR3 loop spans 15 amino acids. Trimming removed 2 bases at V and 5 bases at J, with 13 bases between. Looked up from germline, CDR1 is MNHNY and CDR2 is SVGAGI (reference sequence). The CDR3: CASSYRQGMDNEQFF. The CDR3 nucleotides are TGTGCCAGCAGTTACCGGCAGGGAATGGACAATGAGCAGTTCTTC.

This chain's CDR3 is CASSSSQGVKDTQYF. CDR3 nucleotide sequence: TGTGCCAGCAGCTCGTCCCAGGGGGTGAAAGATACGCAGTATTTT. The chain recombines TRBV7-2 with TRBJ2-3; TRBD1 matches at 7 bases. In germline, CDR1 is SGHTA, CDR2 FQGNSA. This CDR3 has 15 amino acids. Trimming took 4 bases from V and 5 from J; bases not matched to a gene: 9.

The chain joins TRBV19 to TRBJ2-1; 7 positions agree with TRBD2. Trimming took 0 bases from V and 9 from J; bases not matched to a gene: 8. CDR3 length equals 15 residues. Germline-derived CDR1 and CDR2 are LNHDA and SQIVND (reference sequence). The CDR3 coding sequence is TGTGCCAGTAGTATAGAGCGGGAGTTAGGAAGTGAGCAGTTCTTC. The encoded protein is CASSIERELGSEQFF.